This T cell receptor (beta chain) appears in the sequencing data of a study of T cell clusters in autoimmune cytopenias. General observations from the study: TRB repertoire shifts in secondary cytopenia and chronic lymphocytic leukemia mostly reflected lymphoma, not autoimmunity. Exclusive TRB clusters were 2.5 to 3.5-fold more numerous in healthy donors than in active autoimmune hepatitis.

The CDR3 contains 11 residues. The germline V gene encodes CDR1 ENHRY and CDR2 SYGVKD. By frequency, this clonotype registers medium-sized. Its antigen remains unknown. TRB rearrangements were amplified by touch-down multiplex PCR with mixed TRB-A/B primers. No DNA is given; TCRdb re-called the multiplex PCR reads and lists each CDR3 protein once. Its table records about 4,900 distinct CDR3 sequences. TRB was amplified from 250 ng of peripheral blood genomic DNA per sample. This same sample was also part of a study on T cell repertoires in aging, cancer and after chemotherapy. That study reports: Some 9.4 million TCR reads made up the full dataset. Across the chemotherapy interval, each cancer cohort showed higher median generation probability, suggesting thymic rebound.

Sequenced: peripheral blood. This sequence originates from a human donor with chronic lymphocytic leukemia. The donor label of this sample is uncertain. The V call is TRBV10-3, the J call TRBJ2-5. This CDR3 is CAIRQAETQYF.